A selection of T cell receptor beta chains follows, all from one sample in a study of CD8 T cell repertoires and HIV-1 epitope variants. Generated by immunoSEQ multiplex PCR, the TCRdb table keeps only in-frame clones and is missing some. This table holds tens of thousands of clones, approximately 70% found once. Sequenced: uncultured baseline CD8+ T cells from peripheral blood mononuclear cells (PBMCs). These receptor sequences come from a male donor with HIV. Both conserved end residues are part of each CDR3. Fields, in order: clone size, V gene, J gene, D gene, CDR3 DNA, CDR3 protein. D genes are given only for firm matches. Clone size is shown for a subset of rows, as once, few, many or a class of expanded clone.

>NA|TRBV6-1|TRBJ2-3|NA
TGTGCCAGCAGTGAATTTGACCAACTCAGCACAGATACGCAGTATTTT
CASSEFDQLSTDTQYF
>once|TRBV11-2|TRBJ2-3|NA
TGTGCCAGCAGCTCGAACCCCACAGATACGCAGTATTTT
CASSSNPTDTQYF
>NA|TRBV5-4|TRBJ2-3|NA
TGTGCCAGCAGCTTGCAGGAAGGCTGGGCAGATACGCAGTATTTT
CASSLQEGWADTQYF
>NA|TRBV7-9|TRBJ2-5|TRBD2
TGTGCCAGCAGCCTGGGACTAGCGGGAGGAACTTCGTACCAAGAGACCCAGTACTTC
CASSLGLAGGTSYQETQYF
>NA|TRBV19|TRBJ1-1|NA
TGTGCCAGTAGTATTAATGGGAACACTGAAGCTTTCTTT
CASSINGNTEAFF
>NA|TRBV6-5|TRBJ1-1|NA
TGTGCCAGCATATATACAAGCTCCATGAACACTGAAGCTTTCTTT
CASIYTSSMNTEAFF
>once|TRBV5-1|TRBJ2-1|TRBD2
TGCGCCAGCAGCGACGATAGCGGGAGGGACTACAATGAGCAGTTCTTC
CASSDDSGRDYNEQFF
>few|TRBV5-4|TRBJ2-5|NA
TGTGCCAGCAGCTTGGCGTCGGGTAGGCAAGAGACCCAGTACTTC
CASSLASGRQETQYF
>once|TRBV6-1|TRBJ2-7|NA
TGTGCCAGCAGTGAAAGGGGCTCCGAGCAGTACTTC
CASSERGSEQYF
>NA|TRBV9|TRBJ2-5|NA
TGTGCCAGCAGCGTAGAGGTGGGCTTCCAACGTGAGACCCAGTACTTC
CASSVEVGFQRETQYF
>NA|TRBV9|TRBJ1-2|TRBD1
TGTGCCAGCAGCGTAGCGGGGGACAGCCGCTATGGCTACACCTTC
CASSVAGDSRYGYTF
>NA|TRBV7-8|TRBJ2-7|NA
TGTGCCAGCAGCTTTAACAGTCCCTACGAGCAGTACTTC
CASSFNSPYEQYF
>NA|TRBV5-1|TRBJ2-1|TRBD2
TGCGCCAGCAGCTTTGGGACTAGCGGGAGCCATGAGCAGTTCTTC
CASSFGTSGSHEQFF
>NA|TRBV25-1|TRBJ2-1|NA
TGTGCCAGTTCTCGGGCGAGCTCCTACAATGAGCAGTTCTTC
CASSRASSYNEQFF
>NA|TRBV10-1|TRBJ2-1|TRBD1
TGCGCCAGCAGAGGGACAGGGGACGAGCAGTTCTTC
CASRGTGDEQFF
>NA|TRBV4-3|TRBJ1-2|NA
TGCGCCAGCAGCCAAGTCTTGGGGGAAAGTGGCTACACCTTC
CASSQVLGESGYTF
>NA|TRBV4-3|TRBJ2-1|NA
TGCGCCAGCAGCCAAGATAGTTGGGGTGAGCAGTTCTTC
CASSQDSWGEQFF
>NA|TRBV14|TRBJ1-4|NA
TGTGCCAGCTCCCAAAGCCCGGGACTGAATGAAAAACTGTTTTTT
CASSQSPGLNEKLFF
>NA|TRBV4-2|TRBJ1-1|NA
TGTGCCAGCAGCTCAACGGGGTACACTGAAGCTTTCTTT
CASSSTGYTEAFF
>NA|TRBV6-1|TRBJ1-1|TRBD1
TGTGCCAGCACGGGACAGGCCAACACTGAAGCTTTCTTT
CASTGQANTEAFF
>NA|TRBV5-4|TRBJ2-4|NA
TGTGCCAGCAGCTTGGAGTTCCCGAACATTCAGTACTTC
CASSLEFPNIQYF
>once|TRBV6-5|TRBJ2-5|TRBD1
TGTGCCAGCAGTTACTCCCCCACAGGGGGCGCGGAGACCCAGTACTTC
CASSYSPTGGAETQYF
>NA|TRBV29-1|TRBJ2-4|NA
TGCAGCGTTGAAGAGGGGGGTAAAAACATTCAGTACTTC
CSVEEGGKNIQYF
>NA|TRBV7-9|TRBJ2-7|TRBD2
TGTGCCAGCAGCCCCGTGGGCGGGAGGGCCCTCTACGAGCAGTACTTC
CASSPVGGRALYEQYF
>NA|TRBV5-1|TRBJ2-5|TRBD1
TGCGCCAGCAGCGTAGCCGGGACAGGGCAAGAGACCCAGTACTTC
CASSVAGTGQETQYF
>once|TRBV29-1|TRBJ2-1|TRBD2
TGCAGCGTCCCTCTAGCGGGAATTCACGATGAGCAGTTCTTC
CSVPLAGIHDEQFF
>NA|TRBV7-8|TRBJ2-3|NA
TGTGCCAGCAGCTTAGCTCCCAGGGGTGGAACAGATACGCAGTATTTT
CASSLAPRGGTDTQYF
>NA|TRBV4-2|TRBJ2-1|NA
TGTGCCAGCAGCCAAGATAGAACACTGTGGCAGTTCTTC
CASSQDRTLWQFF
>NA|TRBV4-3|TRBJ2-7|NA
TGCGCCAGCAGCCAAGGGCACGAGCAGTACTTC
CASSQGHEQYF
>few|TRBV10-3|TRBJ2-7|TRBD2
TGTGCCACGTGGGAGGGTCTCTACGAGCAGTACTTC
CATWEGLYEQYF